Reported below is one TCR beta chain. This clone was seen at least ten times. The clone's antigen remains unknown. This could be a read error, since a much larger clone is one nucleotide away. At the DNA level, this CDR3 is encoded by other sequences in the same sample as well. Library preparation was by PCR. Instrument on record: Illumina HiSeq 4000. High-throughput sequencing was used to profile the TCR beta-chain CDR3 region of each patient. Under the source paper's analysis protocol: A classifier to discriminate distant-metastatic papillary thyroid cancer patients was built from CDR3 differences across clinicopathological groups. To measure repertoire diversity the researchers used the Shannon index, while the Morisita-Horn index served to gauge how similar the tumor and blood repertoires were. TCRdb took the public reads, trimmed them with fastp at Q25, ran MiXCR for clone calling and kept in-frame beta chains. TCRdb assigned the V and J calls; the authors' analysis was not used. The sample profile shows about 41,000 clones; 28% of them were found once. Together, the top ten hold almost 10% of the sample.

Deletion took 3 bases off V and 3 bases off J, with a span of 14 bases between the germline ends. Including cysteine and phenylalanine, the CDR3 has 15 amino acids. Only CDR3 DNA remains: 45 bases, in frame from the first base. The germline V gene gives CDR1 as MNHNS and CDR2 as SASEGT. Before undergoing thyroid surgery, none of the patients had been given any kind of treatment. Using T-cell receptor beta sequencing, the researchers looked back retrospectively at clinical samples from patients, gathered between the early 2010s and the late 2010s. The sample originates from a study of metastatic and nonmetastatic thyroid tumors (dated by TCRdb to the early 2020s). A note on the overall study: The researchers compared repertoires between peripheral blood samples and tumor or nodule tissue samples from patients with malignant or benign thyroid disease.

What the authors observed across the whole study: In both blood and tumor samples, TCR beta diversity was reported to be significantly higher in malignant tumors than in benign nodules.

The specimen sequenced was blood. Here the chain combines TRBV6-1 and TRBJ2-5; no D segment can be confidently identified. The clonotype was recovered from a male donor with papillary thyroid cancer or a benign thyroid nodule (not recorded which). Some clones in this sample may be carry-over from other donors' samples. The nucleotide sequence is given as TGTGCCAGCAGTGACGGCTGGTTCACAGAAGAGACCCAGTACTTC. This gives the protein CASSDGWFTEETQYF.